One sample yielded the 25 T cell receptor beta chains listed below, sequenced in a study of PD-1 blockade in classical Hodgkin lymphoma. Time point here: cycle 4 day 1 (C4D1), after 6 weeks of nivolumab. Each patient experienced a relapse that followed autologous stem cell transplantation, and brentuximab vedotin exposure varied. Isolation of CD4+ T cells from thawed PBMCs was performed by magnetic negative selection. Repertoires were generated with immunoSEQ multiplex PCR, while TCRdb's copy carries only in-frame clones and drops some. The sample carries around 12,000 clones, 88% recorded once. Sequenced material: CD4+ T cells from blood, taken before the fourth cycle of nivolumab. The receptors here all came from a human donor with classical Hodgkin lymphoma.

The CDR3 region is CASSLDRGHDGYTF. As DNA, the CDR3 is TGTGCCAGCAGCCTAGACAGGGGGCACGATGGCTACACCTTC. The chain recombines TRBV7-9 with TRBJ1-2; 10 nucleotides line up with TRBD1. The CDR3 sequence is 14 residues long. Germline CDR1 is SEHNR and CDR2 is FQNEAQ (reference sequence). The trim removed 5 bases at V and 6 bases at J, leaving 6 bases unmatched.

The V call is TRBV15, the J call TRBJ2-7, with unresolved D. The CDR3 contains 17 residues. Germline V gene data show CDR1 as LNHNV and CDR2 as YYDKDF (reference sequence). V was clipped by 0 bases and J by 4 bases, with 19 bases between them. CDR3 sequence: CATSRDRTAQDSYEQYF. The CDR3 coding sequence is TGTGCCACCAGCAGAGATCGAACAGCGCAAGACTCATACGAGCAGTACTTC.

The rearrangement joins TRBV28 to TRBJ1-3; D is perhaps TRBD1 (6 bases). Per the germline V gene, CDR1 is MDHEN and CDR2 is SYDVKM. The CDR3 loop spans 15 amino acids. V gave up 8 bases and J gave up 0 bases, with 14 bases separating them. The CDR3 region has the DNA TGTGCCAGCCGTCCCCAGGGGTACTCTGGAAACACCATATATTTT. The encoded protein is CASRPQGYSGNTIYF.

The chain combines TRBV19 with TRBJ2-3; weak D call: TRBD2 (5 bases). The CDR3 totals 9 residues. V was trimmed by 11 bases and J by 5 bases, leaving 5 bases between them. CDR1 and CDR2 from the germline V gene are LNHDA and SQIVND (reference sequence). The CDR3 loop reads CAAGDTQYF. CDR3 DNA: TGTGCCGCGGGAGATACGCAGTATTTT.

The chain uses TRBV18 and TRBJ2-3; 7 positions match TRBD1. V lost 3 bases, J lost 1 base, and 4 bases stayed unmatched. The CDR3 totals 15 residues. The V gene's germline CDR1 is KGHSH and CDR2 LQKENI. The CDR3 DNA sequence: TGTGCCAGCTCACCCAACAGGGGAGGCACAGATACGCAGTATTTT. The encoded protein is CASSPNRGGTDTQYF.

In this sample, this clone turned up once. The rearrangement joins TRBV5-1 to TRBJ2-1, with TRBD2 as a possible D gene (5 bases). V was trimmed by 4 bases and J by 8 bases, leaving 10 bases between them. Germline CDR1 SGHRS, CDR2 YFSETQ. This CDR3 has 12 amino acids. The CDR3 sequence: CASSRPGDEQFF. DNA of the CDR3: TGCGCCAGCAGCCGACCCGGGGATGAGCAGTTCTTC. Full variable domain (rest looked up from reference TRBV5-1 and TRBJ2-1): KAGVTQTPRYLIKTRGQQVTLSCSPISGHRSVSWYQQTPGQGLQFLFEYFSETQRNKGNFPGRFSGRQFSNSRSEMNVSTLELGDSALYLCASSRPGDEQFFGPGTRLTVL.

The rearrangement uses TRBV19 and TRBJ1-2, with a weak D call TRBD1 (6 bases). V was trimmed by 7 bases and J by 0 bases, leaving 18 bases between them. The CDR3 is 16 amino acids. In germline, CDR1 is LNHDA, CDR2 SQIVND (reference sequence). In nucleotides, the CDR3 is TGTGCCAGTACCCCGCCTTTGGACAGAGCTAACTATGGCTACACCTTC. This translates into CASTPPLDRANYGYTF.

About this clone: The germline gene is not matched at one end of the junction; a read error may be the cause. The gene calls are TRBV6-6 and TRBJ1-1; D gene uncertain. This CDR3 region has 14 residues. Germline assignment: CDR1 MNHNY and CDR2 SVGAGI (reference sequence). DNA for the CDR3: TGTGCCAGCAGGTACTCGAATAGGAACACTGAAGCTTTCTTT. Its protein is CASRYSNRNTEAFF.

In its sample, this clone was seen a few times. The rearrangement links TRBV19 to TRBJ1-2; 11 bases map to TRBD1. The germline V gene has CDR1 LNHDA and CDR2 SQIVND (reference sequence). The V and J ends lost 6 bases and 4 bases, in that order; junction bases with no gene match: 4. This CDR3 contains 14 residues. The CDR3 region has the DNA TGTGCCAGTAGGAGGGACAGGGGGTCCTATGGCTACACCTTC. Residues: CASRRDRGSYGYTF.

This sequence joins TRBV5-4 and TRBJ1-2, with D hard to call. V was shortened by 1 base and J by 2 bases, with 6 bases between the two germline ends. The CDR3 runs to 13 residues. Germline CDR1 and CDR2: SGHNT and YYREEE (reference sequence). The DNA for the CDR3 is TGTGCCAGCAGCTTGAAAGGGAACTATGGCTACACCTTC. This gives the protein CASSLKGNYGYTF.

The chain couples TRBV5-1 to TRBJ2-5, with D maybe TRBD1 (6 bases). Germline V lookup: CDR1 SGHRS, CDR2 YFSETQ. V lost 2 bases, J lost 2 bases, and 10 bases lay in between. The CDR3 is 14 residues long. The CDR3 protein is CASSFQGNQETQYF. DNA of the CDR3: TGCGCCAGCAGCTTTCAGGGGAATCAAGAGACCCAGTACTTC.

The count of this clone is one. The genes are TRBV4-2 and TRBJ2-2; D is uncertain. CDR1 LGHNA and CDR2 YNFKEQ come from the germline V gene. With 4 bases removed from V and 3 bases from J, the gap between germline ends came to 6 bases. The CDR3 extends over 13 amino acids. The CDR3 DNA follows: TGTGCCAGCAGCCGAGAAGACACCGGGGAGCTGTTTTTT. It specifies CASSREDTGELFF.

The rearrangement uses TRBV2 and TRBJ2-1; D gene unclear. The CDR3 length is 15 residues. Germline assignment: CDR1 SNHLY and CDR2 FYNNEI. V was cut by 1 base and J by 6 bases, with 13 bases left in between. CDR3 amino acids: CASSEGRDPLNEQFF. CDR3 DNA sequence: TGTGCCAGCAGTGAAGGTCGCGACCCCCTCAATGAGCAGTTCTTC. Using reference TRBV2 and TRBJ2-1 for the parts outside the CDR3, the full variable domain is EPEVTQTPSHQVTQMGQEVILRCVPISNHLYFYWYRQILGQKVEFLVSFYNNEISEKSEIFDDQFSVERPDGSNFTLKIRSTKLEDSAMYFCASSEGRDPLNEQFFGPGTRLTVL.

The chain links TRBV9 to TRBJ2-3, with 8 nucleotides matching TRBD2. CDR1 is SGDLS and CDR2 is YYNGEE in the germline V gene. The length of the CDR3 is 15 residues. Germline trimming cut 0 bases from V and 6 bases from J; bases unmatched to any gene: 6. This CDR3 reads CASSVGLAGYDTQYF. The DNA for the CDR3 is TGTGCCAGCAGCGTAGGGTTAGCGGGATATGATACGCAGTATTTT.

The V call is TRBV10-3, the J call TRBJ2-2, with TRBD1 matching over 7 bases. The CDR3 loop spans 12 amino acids. CDR1 and CDR2 (germline): ENHRY, SYGVKD. J lost 4 bases, V lost 10 bases, and 3 bases had no gene match. CDR3 nucleotide sequence: TGTGCCACGACAGGGAGCACCGGGGAGCTGTTTTTT. This translates into CATTGSTGELFF.

The V call is TRBV7-2, the J call TRBJ2-3; D is tentatively TRBD1 or TRBD2 (5 bases each). From germline, CDR1 is SGHTA and CDR2 FQGNSA. This CDR3 spans 16 amino acids. Deletions cut 3 bases from V and 0 bases from J, with 13 bases between. The CDR3 DNA is TGTGCCAGCAGCTTTCGGGGCAGGCCTAGCACAGATACGCAGTATTTT. Translation gives CASSFRGRPSTDTQYF.

The chain is built from TRBV15 and TRBJ2-5, with 7 positions matching TRBD1. Germline loops: CDR1 LNHNV, CDR2 YYDKDF (reference sequence). The V and J ends lost 2 bases and 7 bases, in that order; junction bases with no gene match: 10. The CDR3 runs 15 residues. The CDR3 protein is CATSRLGQPTGTQYF. CDR3 nucleotides: TGTGCCACCAGCAGACTGGGACAGCCCACGGGGACCCAGTACTTC.

The rearrangement uses TRBV7-3 and TRBJ2-2; the match to TRBD1 covers 7 bases. This CDR3 has 15 amino acids. Trimming took 5 bases from V and 1 from J; bases not matched to a gene: 4. Per germline, CDR1 SGHTA and CDR2 FQGTGA. The CDR3 loop reads CASSQGQLNTGELFF. The DNA of the CDR3 is TGTGCCAGCAGCCAGGGACAGCTGAACACCGGGGAGCTGTTTTTT.

V usage is TRBV7-2 and J usage is TRBJ1-2, with a weak D call TRBD1 (5 bases). Germline assignment: CDR1 SGHTA and CDR2 FQGNSA. The CDR3 consists of 15 residues. V gave up 2 bases and J gave up 4 bases, with 14 bases separating them. For the CDR3, the DNA is TGTGCCAGCAGCTTACCTCAGCCGGGGGTCTATGGCTACACCTTC. Its translation: CASSLPQPGVYGYTF. Using reference TRBV7-2 and TRBJ1-2 for the parts outside the CDR3, the full variable domain is GAGVSQSPSNKVTEKGKDVELRCDPISGHTALYWYRQSLGQGLEFLIYFQGNSAPDKSGLPSDRFSAERTGGSVSTLTIQRTQQEDSAVYLCASSLPQPGVYGYTFGSGTRLTVV.

The chain is built from TRBV5-1 and TRBJ2-7, with D possibly matching TRBD2 (5 bases). The CDR3 covers 14 residues. V shed 8 bases and J shed 1 base, with 16 bases lying between them. CDR1 and CDR2 (germline): SGHRS, YFSETQ. CDR3 sequence: CASLRTTGSYEQYF. In DNA form, the CDR3 reads TGCGCCAGTTTAAGGACCACGGGGTCCTACGAGCAGTACTTC.

This clone was seen only once. The chain recombines TRBV7-9 with TRBJ2-7, with TRBD1 identical over 10 bases. V shed 1 base, J shed 4 bases, and the junction held 13 bases outside the gene matches. Per the germline V gene, CDR1 is SEHNR and CDR2 is FQNEAQ (reference sequence). CDR3 length: 18 residues. This chain's CDR3 is CASSLGRGEGQGSYEQYF. The CDR3 nucleotides read TGTGCCAGCAGCTTAGGTAGGGGCGAGGGACAGGGGAGTTACGAGCAGTACTTC. Variable domain in full (rest from reference TRBV7-9 and TRBJ2-7): DTGVSQNPRHKITKRGQNVTFRCDPISEHNRLYWYRQTLGQGPEFLTYFQNEAQLEKSRLLSDRFSAERPKGSFSTLEIQRTEQGDSAMYLCASSLGRGEGQGSYEQYFGPGTRLTVT.

As DNA, the CDR3 is TGCGCCAGCAGTCTGGAGGGGCAAGGGGTGGAAAAACTGTTTTTT. It codes for CASSLEGQGVEKLFF. The chain employs TRBV5-1 and TRBJ1-4; perhaps TRBD1 as D (5 bases). CDR3 length equals 15 residues. V was shortened by 5 bases and J by 8 bases, with 19 bases between the two germline ends. From germline, CDR1 is SGHRS and CDR2 YFSETQ.

The chain is built from TRBV27 and TRBJ1-2, with a possible D match to TRBD1 (5 bases). The germline V gene has CDR1 MNHEY and CDR2 SMNVEV (reference sequence). There are 14 residues in the CDR3. V lost 5 bases and J lost 5, with 15 bases in between. The CDR3 bases are TGTGCCAGCAGTCGAGGCGTGGGGGTTTATGGCTACACCTTC. Protein sequence: CASSRGVGVYGYTF.

The chain combines TRBV20-1 with TRBJ2-1; possible D gene TRBD2, 5 bases. Germline CDR1 and CDR2: DFQATT and SNEGSKA (reference sequence). V was pared by 5 bases and J by 10 bases, with 9 bases between. The CDR3 runs to 10 residues. The DNA of the CDR3 is TGCAGTGCTTATAGCGTAGAGCAGTTCTTC. This gives the protein CSAYSVEQFF.

The chain employs TRBV5-5 and TRBJ2-2; D possibly corresponds to TRBD1 (6 bases). Trimming cost V 4 bases and J 0 bases, with 13 bases left between them. Germline CDR1 and CDR2: SGHKS and YYEKEE (reference sequence). The CDR3 contains 16 residues. CDR3: CASSTRQASNTGELFF. The CDR3, as DNA: TGTGCCAGCAGCACGAGACAGGCCTCGAACACCGGGGAGCTGTTTTTT. Looking up the rest from reference TRBV5-5 and TRBJ2-2 gives the full variable domain: DAGVTQSPTHLIKTRGQQVTLRCSPISGHKSVSWYQQVLGQGPQFIFQYYEKEERGRGNFPDRFSARQFPNYSSELNVNALLLGDSALYLCASSTRQASNTGELFFGEGSRLTVL.